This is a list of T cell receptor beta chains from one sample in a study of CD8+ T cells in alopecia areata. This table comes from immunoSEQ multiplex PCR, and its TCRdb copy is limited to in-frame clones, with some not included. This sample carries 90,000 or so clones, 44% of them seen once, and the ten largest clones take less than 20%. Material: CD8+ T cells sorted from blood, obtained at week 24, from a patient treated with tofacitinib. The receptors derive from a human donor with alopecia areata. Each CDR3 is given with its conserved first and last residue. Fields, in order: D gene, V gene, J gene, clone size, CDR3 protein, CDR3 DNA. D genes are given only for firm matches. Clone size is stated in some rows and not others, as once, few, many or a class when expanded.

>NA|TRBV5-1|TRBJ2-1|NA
CASSDPRVHYNEQFF
TGCGCCAGCTCGGACCCTAGGGTACACTACAATGAGCAGTTCTTC
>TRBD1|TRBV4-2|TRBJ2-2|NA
CASSQDRQGSAGELFF
TGTGCCAGCAGCCAAGACCGACAGGGAAGCGCCGGGGAGCTGTTTTTT
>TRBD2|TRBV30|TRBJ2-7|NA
CAWSPSLAGRYEQYF
TGTGCCTGGAGCCCTAGTCTAGCGGGCCGATACGAGCAGTACTTC
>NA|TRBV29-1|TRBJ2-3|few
CSALGGNADTQYF
TGCAGCGCCCTGGGCGGGAACGCAGATACGCAGTATTTT
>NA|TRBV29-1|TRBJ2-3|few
CSIPEASSTDTQYF
TGCAGCATCCCCGAGGCCTCTAGCACAGATACGCAGTATTTT
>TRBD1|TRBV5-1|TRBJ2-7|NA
CASSRDSIYEQYF
TGCGCCAGCAGCCGGGACAGCATCTACGAGCAGTACTTC
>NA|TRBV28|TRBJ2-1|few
CASSFSEQFF
TGTGCCAGCAGTTTCAGTGAGCAGTTCTTC
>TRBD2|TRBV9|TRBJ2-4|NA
CASSPTSGTAKNIQYF
TGTGCCAGCAGCCCGACTAGCGGGACCGCCAAAAACATTCAGTACTTC
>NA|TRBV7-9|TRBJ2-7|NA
CASSSGGWGRDSTYEQYF
TGTGCCAGCAGCTCTGGTGGATGGGGGAGAGACAGCACCTACGAGCAGTACTTC
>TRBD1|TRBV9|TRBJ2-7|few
CASSVTDRAYEQYF
TGTGCCAGCAGCGTCACGGACAGGGCCTACGAGCAGTACTTC
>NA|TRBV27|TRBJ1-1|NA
CASRSSQGWGTEAFF
TGTGCCAGCAGATCCAGTCAGGGGTGGGGCACTGAAGCTTTCTTT
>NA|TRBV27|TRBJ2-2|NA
CASKAASRSGELFF
TGTGCCAGCAAGGCGGCTAGCAGGTCCGGGGAGCTGTTTTTT
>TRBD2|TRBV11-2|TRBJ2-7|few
CASSPYPSGAPYEQYF
TGTGCCAGCAGCCCATACCCTAGCGGGGCACCCTACGAGCAGTACTTC
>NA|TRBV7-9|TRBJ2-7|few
CASSLAGTVAYEQYF
TGTGCCAGCAGCTTAGCCGGGACTGTTGCCTACGAGCAGTACTTC
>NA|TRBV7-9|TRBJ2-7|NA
CASAKISYEQYF
TGTGCCAGCGCCAAAATTTCCTACGAGCAGTACTTC
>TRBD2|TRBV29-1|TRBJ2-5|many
CSVVRASGPETQYF
TGCAGCGTTGTCAGGGCTAGCGGGCCAGAGACCCAGTACTTC
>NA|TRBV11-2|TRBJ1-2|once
CASSTGGRVYGYTF
TGTGCCAGCAGTACCGGGGGGCGGGTCTATGGCTACACCTTC
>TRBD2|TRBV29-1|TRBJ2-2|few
CSVILAGVTGELFF
TGCAGCGTTATACTAGCGGGAGTCACCGGGGAGCTGTTTTTT
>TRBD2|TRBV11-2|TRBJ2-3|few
CASSLPGLALGDTQYF
TGTGCCAGCAGCTTACCGGGACTAGCGCTGGGGGATACGCAGTATTTT
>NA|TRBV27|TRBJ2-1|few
CASSLPGESGEQFF
TGTGCCAGCAGTTTACCAGGGGAATCCGGCGAGCAGTTCTTC
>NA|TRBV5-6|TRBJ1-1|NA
CASSHSRGAAEAFF
TGTGCCAGCAGCCATTCTCGGGGGGCGGCTGAAGCTTTCTTT
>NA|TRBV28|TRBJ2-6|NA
CASSSGDTSGANVLTF
TGTGCCAGCAGTTCGGGAGACACCTCTGGGGCCAACGTCCTGACTTTC
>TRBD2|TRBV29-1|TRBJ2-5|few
CSVESGGTQYF
TGCAGCGTTGAGTCGGGGGGGACCCAGTACTTC
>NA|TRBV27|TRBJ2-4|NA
CASSLTVGRAQYF
TGTGCCAGCAGTTTGACCGTCGGTCGGGCTCAGTACTTC
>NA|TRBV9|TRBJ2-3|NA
CASSVSGSGTDTQYF
TGTGCCAGCAGCGTAAGTGGGAGTGGGACAGATACGCAGTATTTT
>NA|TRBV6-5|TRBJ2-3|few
CASTWTPRADTQYF
TGTGCCAGCACCTGGACCCCCCGGGCAGATACGCAGTATTTT
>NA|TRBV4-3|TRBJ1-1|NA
CASSQDGLMNTEAFF
TGCGCCAGCAGCCAAGATGGCCTTATGAACACTGAAGCTTTCTTT
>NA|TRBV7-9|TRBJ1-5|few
CASSLVGQNQPQHF
TGTGCCAGCAGCTTAGTCGGGCAGAATCAGCCCCAGCATTTT
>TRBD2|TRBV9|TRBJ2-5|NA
CASSRSGGYQETQYF
TGTGCCAGCAGCCGATCGGGGGGGTACCAAGAGACCCAGTACTTC
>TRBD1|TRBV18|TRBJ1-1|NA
CASSPVGGTGGNTEAFF
TGTGCCAGCTCACCTGTGGGGGGGACAGGGGGCAACACTGAAGCTTTCTTT
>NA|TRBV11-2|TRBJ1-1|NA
CASSLTDIRDTEAFF
TGTGCCAGCAGTCTAACCGACATCAGGGACACTGAAGCTTTCTTT
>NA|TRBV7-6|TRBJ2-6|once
CASSPDPWVGANVLTF
TGTGCCAGCAGCCCCGACCCCTGGGTTGGGGCCAACGTCCTGACTTTC
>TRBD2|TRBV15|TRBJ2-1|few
CATSRDFSGIYNEQFF
TGTGCCACCAGCAGAGATTTTAGCGGGATATACAATGAGCAGTTCTTC
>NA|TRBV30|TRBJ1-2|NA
CAWSVRVGLGLTEGGYTF
TGTGCCTGGAGTGTACGGGTTGGACTTGGACTCACGGAGGGCGGCTACACCTTC
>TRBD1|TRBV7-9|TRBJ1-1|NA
CASSLIGGNINTEAFF
TGTGCCAGCAGCTTAATAGGGGGCAACATTAACACTGAAGCTTTCTTT
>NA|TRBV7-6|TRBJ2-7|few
CASSLAGTEQYF
TGTGCCAGCAGCTTAGCGGGGACCGAGCAGTACTTC
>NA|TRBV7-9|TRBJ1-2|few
CASSLQGAGYTF
TGTGCCAGCAGTCTACAGGGAGCGGGCTACACCTTC
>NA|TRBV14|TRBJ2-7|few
CASTLGGGEQYF
TGTGCCAGCACCCTAGGGGGTGGCGAGCAGTACTTC
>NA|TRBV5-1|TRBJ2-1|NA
CASSPGVRSYNEQFF
TGCGCCAGCAGCCCCGGGGTCCGCTCCTACAATGAGCAGTTCTTC
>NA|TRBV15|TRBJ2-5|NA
CATSEAGETQYF
TGTGCCACCAGCGAGGCGGGAGAGACCCAGTACTTC
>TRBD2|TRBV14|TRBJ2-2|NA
CASKPASGMIGELFF
TGTGCCAGCAAGCCCGCTAGCGGGATGATCGGGGAGCTGTTTTTT